This paragraph covers one TCR beta chain sequence. Generated by immunoSEQ multiplex PCR, the TCRdb table keeps only in-frame clones and is missing some. The sample holds approximately 100,000 clones, roughly 92% seen once. The sample originates from a study of control samples from healthy donors and cancer patients. Between the trimmed V and J ends, which lost 2 bases and 2 bases, there was a span of 9 bases. The CDR3 contains 14 residues. The germline V gene encodes CDR1 MDHEN and CDR2 SYDVKM. The sequence derives from a human donor in good health. The donor label of this sample is uncertain. The sequencing sample was made of blood. The V gene is TRBV28, the J gene TRBJ1-1; a possible D gene is TRBD1 (6 bases). The CDR3 here is CASSLTDRNTEAFF. In DNA form, the CDR3 reads TGTGCCAGCAGTTTAACGGACAGAAACACTGAAGCTTTCTTT. Looking up the rest from reference TRBV28 and TRBJ1-1 gives the full variable domain: DVKVTQSSRYLVKRTGEKVFLECVQDMDHENMFWYRQDPGLGLRLIYFSYDVKMKEKGDIPEGYSVSREKKERFSLILESASTNQTSMYLCASSLTDRNTEAFFGQGTRLTVV.